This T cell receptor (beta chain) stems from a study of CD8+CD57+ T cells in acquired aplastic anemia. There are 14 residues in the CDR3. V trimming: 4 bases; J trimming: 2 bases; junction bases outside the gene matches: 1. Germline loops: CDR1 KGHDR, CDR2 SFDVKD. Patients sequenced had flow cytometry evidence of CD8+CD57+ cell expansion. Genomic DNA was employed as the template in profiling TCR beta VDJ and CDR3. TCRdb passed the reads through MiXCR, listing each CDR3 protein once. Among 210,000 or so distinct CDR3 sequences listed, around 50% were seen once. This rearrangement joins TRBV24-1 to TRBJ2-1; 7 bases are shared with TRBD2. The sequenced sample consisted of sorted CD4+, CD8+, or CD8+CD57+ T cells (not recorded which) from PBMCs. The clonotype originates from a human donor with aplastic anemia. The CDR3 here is CATSEGGTYNEQFF. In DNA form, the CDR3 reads TGTGCCACCAGTGAGGGAGGGACCTACAATGAGCAGTTCTTC.